This entry lists 24 T cell receptor beta chains sequenced from one sample in a study of blood T cells in healthy people across ages. A sample-barcoded 5' primer and a J-beta primer mix were used in a second PCR of roughly 6 to 11 cycles. TCRdb itself ran the 5' RACE reads through MiXCR, one entry per CDR3 protein. The sample lists hundreds of thousands of distinct CDR3 sequences; approximately 50% were seen once. The specimen was blood. The origin of the receptors is a woman aged 55-69 years in good health.

This clonotype was seen only a few times. The V gene is TRBV14, the J gene TRBJ1-1; TRBD1 matches 9 bases. Germline trimming cut 3 bases from V and 4 bases from J; bases unmatched to any gene: 9. Germline V lookup: CDR1 SGHDN, CDR2 FVKESK. This CDR3 has 16 residues. The CDR3 loop is CASSQDRGRVGTEAFF. The CDR3 nucleotides are TGTGCCAGCAGCCAGGACAGGGGTCGAGTGGGCACTGAAGCTTTCTTT.

The chain employs TRBV28 and TRBJ1-2; D remains unclear. V was shortened by 5 bases and J by 4 bases, with 17 bases between the two germline ends. CDR1 and CDR2 from the germline V gene are MDHEN and SYDVKM. This CDR3 spans 15 amino acids. Here the CDR3 DNA reads TGTGCCAGCAGTGCCTCACAAGGACGGAGCTATGGCTACACCTTC. It translates to CASSASQGRSYGYTF.

This chain uses TRBV2 with TRBJ2-4; no reliable D call. Germline values: CDR1 SNHLY, CDR2 FYNNEI. V was clipped by 8 bases and J by 3 bases, with 17 bases between them. The CDR3 is 15 residues long. CDR3 DNA: TGTGCCAGCGCTGGAGCAGTGCTAGTCAAAAACATTCAGTACTTC. It encodes CASAGAVLVKNIQYF.

This clonotype was counted only a few times. J is TRBJ2-1 and V is TRBV29-1; maybe TRBD2 (5 bases). This CDR3 has 13 residues. Germline V lookup: CDR1 SQVTM, CDR2 ANQGSEA. V lost 7 bases, J lost 4 bases, and 14 bases lay in between. This CDR3 reads CSAARRGYNEQFF. CDR3 nucleotide sequence: TGCAGCGCCGCTAGGCGCGGGTACAATGAGCAGTTCTTC.

The chain combines TRBV28 with TRBJ2-7, with 10 bases identical to TRBD2. With 6 bases clipped from V and 5 bases from J, the junction kept 22 bases outside the gene matches. The CDR3 is 19 amino acids. Germline assignment: CDR1 MDHEN and CDR2 SYDVKM. The CDR3 DNA sequence: TGTGCCAGCAGCTCAGTGACAGGAGGAAGTAGCGGGAGGATAAACGAGCAGTACTTC. Protein product: CASSSVTGGSSGRINEQYF.

This clonotype has just a few counts. The V gene is TRBV7-3, the J gene TRBJ2-1; TRBD2 aligns across 11 bases. This CDR3 contains 15 residues. CDR1 and CDR2 (germline): SGHTA, FQGTGA. V shed 4 bases and J 4 bases; nucleotides not matched to a gene: 3. The DNA for the CDR3 is TGTGCCAGCAGCTCCTCTAGCGGGAGGTACAATGAGCAGTTCTTC. Translation: CASSSSSGRYNEQFF.

The V and J genes are TRBV7-2 and TRBJ1-2; D remains ambiguous. Trimming took off 1 base at V and 3 bases at J, with 6 bases between the two ends. Germline CDR1 reads SGHTA; CDR2 reads FQGNSA. The CDR3 is made up of 13 amino acids. The CDR3 DNA sequence: TGTGCCAGCAGCTTAGGAGTAGACTATGGCTACACCTTC. Its translation is CASSLGVDYGYTF.

The CDR3 sequence is CSAAPPGRGTNEKLFF. In nucleotides, the CDR3 is TGCAGTGCCGCCCCCCCGGGGAGGGGAACTAATGAAAAACTGTTTTTT. The chain couples TRBV20-1 to TRBJ1-4, with D possibly being TRBD1 (5 bases). The germline gives CDR1 DFQATT, CDR2 SNEGSKA (reference sequence). Trimming left V 6 bases short and J 1 base short, with 18 bases between. The CDR3 sequence is 16 residues long.

The chain employs TRBV7-3 and TRBJ2-1, with 13 bases matching TRBD2. V shed 5 bases and J 3 bases; nucleotides not matched to a gene: 10. This CDR3 is 18 amino acids long. Germline-derived CDR1 and CDR2 are SGHTA and FQGTGA. The CDR3 reads CASSPPTSGRTHYNEQFF. The CDR3 DNA sequence: TGTGCCAGCAGCCCGCCGACTAGCGGGAGGACCCACTACAATGAGCAGTTCTTC.

This clonotype came up once. The chain joins TRBV4-3 to TRBJ1-1, with D perhaps matching TRBD1 (5 bases). This CDR3 region has 14 residues. Germline V CDR1 and CDR2: LGHNA, YSLEER. Deletions cut 3 bases from V and 2 bases from J, with 10 bases between. CDR3 bases: TGCGCCAGCAGCCACCAGGGACCTAACACTGAAGCTTTCTTT. Translation: CASSHQGPNTEAFF.

This rearrangement joins TRBV5-1 to TRBJ2-5; D assignment may be TRBD1 or TRBD2 (5 bases each). Trimming left V 4 bases short and J 2 bases short, with 12 bases between. Germline loops: CDR1 SGHRS, CDR2 YFSETQ. The CDR3 length is 14 residues. The CDR3 region has the DNA TGCGCCAGCAGCACCGGGACGCGTCAAGAGACCCAGTACTTC. The encoded protein is CASSTGTRQETQYF.

This chain connects TRBV4-1 to TRBJ1-1, with a weak D call TRBD1 (6 bases). V was pared by 4 bases and J by 0 bases, with 18 bases between. Germline V gene data show CDR1 as MGHRA and CDR2 as YSYEKL. The CDR3 runs 17 residues. The CDR3 DNA is TGCGCCAGCAGCCCCGGGAAGGGGGGGACCATGAACACTGAAGCTTTCTTT. Residues: CASSPGKGGTMNTEAFF.

The V call is TRBV19, the J call TRBJ2-1; TRBD2 is a possible D gene (5 bases). Trimming pared 5 bases from V and 5 bases from J, leaving 13 bases between. This CDR3 has 14 residues. Germline-derived CDR1 and CDR2 are LNHDA and SQIVND (reference sequence). In nucleotides, the CDR3 is TGTGCCAGTAGTTGGGAAGCGGTCAACAATGAGCAGTTCTTC. Its translation is CASSWEAVNNEQFF.

The V gene is TRBV6-1, the J gene TRBJ2-5; 9 nucleotides align to TRBD2. The J call may be in error: the DNA end matches TRBJ2-7 better. CDR3 length: 15 residues. Germline V gene lookup returns CDR1 MNHNS and CDR2 SASEGT. The CDR3 DNA is TGTGCCAGCAGTGCTAGCGGGACGGGCACCTACGAGCAGTACTTC. It yields the protein CASSASGTGTYEQYF.

This chain links TRBV28 with TRBJ2-1; TRBD2 matches 9 bases. Germline CDR1 and CDR2: MDHEN and SYDVKM. The CDR3 covers 13 residues. V was pared by 5 bases and J by 15 bases, with 11 bases of the junction left unmatched. The chain's CDR3 is CASSLPGGRVVFF. The CDR3 bases are TGTGCCAGCAGTCTCCCGGGCGGGAGGGTAGTGTTCTTC. The full variable domain, completed using reference TRBV28 and TRBJ2-1, is DVKVTQSSRYLVKRTGEKVFLECVQDMDHENMFWYRQDPGLGLRLIYFSYDVKMKEKGDIPEGYSVSREKKERFSLILESASTNQTSMYLCASSLPGGRVVFFGPGTRLTVL.

This clonotype was found a few times. The chain joins TRBV20-1 to TRBJ2-1; 9 bases match TRBD1. Germline CDR1 and CDR2: DFQATT and SNEGSKA (reference sequence). This CDR3 contains 15 residues. The V and J ends lost 6 bases and 6 bases, in that order; junction bases with no gene match: 12. The chain's CDR3 is CSAEPGQGRFNEQFF. CDR3 nucleotide sequence: TGCAGTGCCGAGCCGGGACAGGGACGTTTCAATGAGCAGTTCTTC.

This clonotype has just a few counts. The rearrangement links TRBV10-3 to TRBJ2-7, with D unclear. Trimming took 3 bases from V and 1 from J, leaving 16 bases between them. Per the germline V gene, CDR1 is ENHRY and CDR2 is SYGVKD. The CDR3 is made up of 16 amino acids. The CDR3 DNA reads TGTGCCATCAGTGACCCTAGGCGGAGCTTATCCTACGAGCAGTACTTC. Translated, it gives CAISDPRRSLSYEQYF.

The genes are TRBV30 and TRBJ1-1; tentatively, D is TRBD1 (5 bases). Germline lookup yields CDR1 GTSNPN and CDR2 SVGIG (reference sequence). V was pared by 3 bases and J by 0 bases, with 8 bases between. The CDR3 loop spans 13 amino acids. The CDR3, as DNA: TGTGCCTGGAGGTGGGGCATGAACACTGAAGCTTTCTTT. This codes for CAWRWGMNTEAFF.

V gene TRBV28 combines with J gene TRBJ1-2; 7 bases align to TRBD1. V trimming: 1 base; J trimming: 5 bases; junction bases outside the gene matches: 7. Germline V gives CDR1 MDHEN, CDR2 SYDVKM. The CDR3 runs to 15 residues. The CDR3 loop reads CASSLSVGGRYGYTF. CDR3 bases: TGTGCCAGCAGTTTATCCGTAGGGGGCCGGTATGGCTACACCTTC.

This clonotype was recorded a few times. The CDR3: CSTEGGSNNEQFF. As DNA, the CDR3 is TGCAGTACCGAAGGGGGGAGCAACAATGAGCAGTTCTTC. The gene calls are TRBV20-1 and TRBJ2-1; D could derive from TRBD1 or TRBD2 (6 bases each). CDR3 length: 13 residues. The germline gives CDR1 DFQATT, CDR2 SNEGSKA (reference sequence). Trimming stripped 8 bases from V and 5 bases from J, with 16 bases between.

The chain couples TRBV6-4 to TRBJ2-6; TRBD1 agrees at 9 bases. V shed 5 bases, J shed 0 bases, and the junction held 5 bases outside the gene matches. The germline V gene encodes CDR1 MRHNA and CDR2 SNTAGT. The CDR3 extends over 17 amino acids. CDR3 sequence (DNA): TGTGCCAGCAGTAGGACAGGGGACCTCTCTGGGGCCAACGTCCTGACTTTC. This codes for CASSRTGDLSGANVLTF.

The chain has TRBV9 and TRBJ2-1; the match to TRBD2 covers 10 bases. V trimming: 5 bases; J trimming: 7 bases; junction bases outside the gene matches: 9. CDR3 size: 15 residues. Germline V gene lookup returns CDR1 SGDLS and CDR2 YYNGEE. The DNA for the CDR3 is TGTGCCAGCAGAAAACCGGGACTAGCGAAGAATGAGCAGTTCTTC. Translated, it gives CASRKPGLAKNEQFF.

The chain links TRBV9 to TRBJ2-5, with 7 bases matching TRBD1. The J segment lost 0 bases and the V segment lost 0 bases, leaving 8 bases of the junction unmatched. The CDR3 is made up of 17 amino acids. In germline, CDR1 is SGDLS, CDR2 YYNGEE. The chain's CDR3 is CASSVGARGYYQETQYF. DNA of the CDR3: TGTGCCAGCAGCGTAGGCGCCAGGGGGTACTACCAAGAGACCCAGTACTTC.

The chain recombines TRBV3-1 with TRBJ2-3, with a tentative D call TRBD2 (6 bases). Trimming removed 1 base at V and 0 bases at J, with 14 bases between. The CDR3 has 17 residues. CDR1 and CDR2 (germline): LGHDT, YNNKEL (reference sequence). CDR3 DNA: TGTGCCAGCAGCCAAGCCCCCCTCGGGAGCAGCACAGATACGCAGTATTTT. Translated: CASSQAPLGSSTDTQYF.